The 6 T cell receptor beta chains listed next were all sequenced from one sample in a study of shared clonotypes between healthy human individuals. TCRdb's table, derived via immunoSEQ multiplex PCR, lists solely in-frame clones and lacks some. The sample has roughly 1.5 million clones; under 99% are singletons. Input material: naive CD4+ T cells sorted from blood. Subset indicated: CD45RA+ positively selected. The receptors stem from a young man in good health.

The V gene is TRBV25-1, the J gene TRBJ2-2; D is possibly TRBD1 or TRBD2 (5 bases each). The CDR3 covers 18 residues. Trimming left V 6 bases short and J 1 base short, with 21 bases between. The V gene's germline CDR1 is MGHDK and CDR2 SYGVNS. CDR3 residues: CASSNSRGAGRNTGELFF. CDR3 sequence (DNA): TGTGCCAGCAGCAATTCGAGAGGGGCAGGGCGGAACACCGGGGAGCTGTTTTTT.

The chain uses TRBV5-4 and TRBJ1-4; 8 nucleotides agree with TRBD1. This CDR3 comprises 15 residues. Germline V gene data show CDR1 as SGHNT and CDR2 as YYREEE (reference sequence). V was pared by 3 bases and J by 5 bases, with 6 bases of the junction left unmatched. The CDR3 sequence: CASSSRTGLNEKLFF. In DNA, the CDR3 is TGTGCCAGCAGCTCCCGGACAGGGCTGAATGAAAAACTGTTTTTT.

The chain joins TRBV11-3 to TRBJ2-2; maybe TRBD2 (6 bases). Germline CDR1 and CDR2: SGHNT and YENEEA. V was pared by 5 bases and J by 3 bases, with 10 bases between. There are 14 residues in the CDR3. The CDR3 DNA sequence: TGTGCCAGCAGCCCCGGGACTTACACCGGGGAGCTGTTTTTT. It encodes CASSPGTYTGELFF.

The V gene is TRBV6-6, the J gene TRBJ2-7, with 9 bases lining up with TRBD2. Losses at the gene ends were 5 bases for V and 2 bases for J; bases not matched to a gene: 7. CDR3 length: 15 amino acids. Per the germline V gene, CDR1 is MNHNY and CDR2 is SVGAGI (reference sequence). The CDR3, as DNA: TGTGCCAGCAGTAGACTAGCGGCTGACCCCTACGAGCAGTACTTC. It is translated as CASSRLAADPYEQYF.

This chain connects TRBV7-9 to TRBJ2-1; 16 bases fit TRBD2. J was trimmed by 7 bases and V by 1 base; bases with no gene match: 7. CDR1 and CDR2 (germline): SEHNR, FQNEAQ (reference sequence). This CDR3 has 18 residues. The CDR3 region is CASSLGGLAGGPSNEQFF. The CDR3 DNA reads as TGTGCCAGCAGCTTAGGGGGACTAGCGGGAGGGCCGTCAAATGAGCAGTTCTTC.

J is TRBJ2-3 and V is TRBV5-8, with 7 bases that match TRBD1. V dropped 5 bases and J dropped 2; count of bases not matched to a gene: 11. This CDR3 comprises 16 residues. The germline V gene has CDR1 SGHTS and CDR2 YDEGEE. CDR3 sequence: CASRFPDRTATDTQYF. The CDR3 region has the DNA TGTGCCAGCAGATTTCCGGACAGGACAGCCACAGATACGCAGTATTTT.